Given below is one T cell receptor (beta chain) in context. Its antigen is currently not known. Per-nucleotide qualities are absent, and no much larger clonotype sits a single base away. The sample originates from a study of blood T cell repertoires in COVID-19 (dated by TCRdb to the early 2020s). For context, the study as a whole: Collaborator samples came from the United States, Italy and Spain and covered acute and convalescent phases of COVID-19. Deeply sampled blood TCRbeta repertoires from subjects exposed to, actively infected with, or recovered from COVID-19 were included in the dataset. The repertoires were released in a freely available public database meant as a resource for research on the immune response to SARS-CoV-2. The prospective study material was composed of cDNA or gDNA derived from T cells, B-cell-depleted T cells, or PBMCs. Samples were obtained from the ongoing ImmuneRACE study (first 160 participants) and from over a thousand subjects provided by 6 global collaborators. The sample metadata nearly always contained a de-identified subject ID, COVID-19 status, age in years and sex. Where available, HLA class I and class II types were obtained from metadata supplied by the sample provider rather than from assay-based typing. The study at large found these results: The quantity of clinical and demographic metadata differed by source and by participant and was supplied without curation.

TCRbeta CDR3 regions were amplified from genomic DNA using the immunoSEQ Assay, a bias-controlled multiplex PCR. From the authors' description of their analysis: Nucleated cell counts per sample were estimated from amplification of reference gene primers within the assay. To quantify the absolute abundance of each unique TCRbeta CDR3 rearrangement, sequence reads were collapsed and filtered. For each sample, productive Simpson clonality was calculated by taking the square root of Simpson's diversity index across productive rearrangements. TCRdb re-hosts the immuneACCESS table, in-frame sequences only. Its copies lack some clones; in the studies checked, an unresolved V gene accounts for under half of them, and the cause for the rest is not known. From that table come the V and J calls and clone size; the DNA was used to work out D and trimming. The sample table lists under 170,000 clones, 80% to 90% of them with a count of one. The ten most abundant clones make up less than 3.5% of the sample.

The collaborating institutions used their own protocols to collect whole blood in K2EDTA tubes. For TCRbeta analysis, collaborators shipped samples in one of three forms: frozen whole blood, isolated PBMCs, or DNA extracted from either of those sample types. The germline V gene encodes CDR1 SGHTA and CDR2 FQGTGA. The CDR3 starts with the cysteine, ends with the phenylalanine, and has 13 residues. Only CDR3 DNA is held: 39 bases, read in frame from base 1. V lost 5 bases and J lost 1 base; the stretch between them is 8 bases long. This chain joins TRBV7-3 to TRBJ2-5; no D segment can be confidently identified. The sequenced sample consisted of peripheral blood. The origin of this receptor is a man between 65 and 85 years old with acute or convalescent COVID-19. The nucleotide sequence reads as follows: TGTGCCAGCAGCAAACAGCTCCAAGAGACCCAGTACTTC. Its protein product is CASSKQLQETQYF.